What follows is one T cell receptor beta chain and its context. The clone's antigen remains unknown. No quality values exist for individual bases; no much larger clone is one base distant. These data come from a study of technical replicates of blood from several donors (dated by TCRdb to 2015 to 2018). Library generation was performed with the immunoSEQ multiplex PCR assay. The source is immuneACCESS, and TCRdb retained only in-frame sequences with V and J called. Part of the clones is not carried over; for the studies checked, unresolved V genes explain less than half of this, and the remainder is unexplained. The sample table contains around 92,000 clones; only one count was recorded for approximately 96% of them. The ten largest account for 0.2% to 0.25% of the sample. From the cysteine through the phenylalanine, the CDR3 covers 16 amino acids. Only the CDR3 DNA stays, 48 bases, in frame from base 1. Trimming leaves V shorter by 0 bases and J shorter by 2 bases, with the junction holding 4 bases beyond the gene matches. CDR1 and CDR2 were assigned from the germline V gene (reference sequence) as LNHDA and SQIVND.

Sample: T cells isolated from PBMCs. This receptor chain uses TRBV19 and TRBJ2-1, with 7 bases in between that match TRBD2. The clonotype originates from a human donor in good health. The DNA sequence reads TGTGCCAGTAGTATAGAGCGGGAGCGGGCCTACAATGAGCAGTTCTTC. Its protein product is CASSIERERAYNEQFF.